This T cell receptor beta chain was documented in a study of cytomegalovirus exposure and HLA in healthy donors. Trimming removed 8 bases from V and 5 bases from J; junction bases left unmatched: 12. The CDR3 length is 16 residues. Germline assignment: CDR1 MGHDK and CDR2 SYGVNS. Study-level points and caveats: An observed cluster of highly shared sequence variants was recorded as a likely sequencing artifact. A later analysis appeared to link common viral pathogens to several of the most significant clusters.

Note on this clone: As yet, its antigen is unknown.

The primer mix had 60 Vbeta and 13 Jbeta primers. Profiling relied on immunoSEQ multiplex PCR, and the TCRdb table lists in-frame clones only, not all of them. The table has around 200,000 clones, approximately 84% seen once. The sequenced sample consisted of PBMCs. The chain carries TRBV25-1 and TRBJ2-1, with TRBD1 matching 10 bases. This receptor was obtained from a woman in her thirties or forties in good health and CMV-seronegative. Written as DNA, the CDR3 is TGTGCCAGCTCGCAAATCCGGGACAGGGGAGACAATGAGCAGTTCTTC. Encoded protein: CASSQIRDRGDNEQFF. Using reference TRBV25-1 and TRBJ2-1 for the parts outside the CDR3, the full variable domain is EADIYQTPRYLVIGTGKKITLECSQTMGHDKMYWYQQDPGMELHLIHYSYGVNSTEKGDLSSESTVSRIRTEHFPLTLESARPSHTSQYLCASSQIRDRGDNEQFFGPGTRLTVL.